This TCR beta chain appears in the sequencing data of a study of shared clonotypes between healthy human individuals. For the study at large: Donors had three CD4 naive, three CD4 memory, two CD8 naive and one CD8 memory plate apiece. Findings of the study overall: An anticipated effect of sequencing depth on clonotype sharing among donors was recognized. Lower generation probabilities were found for non-shared clonotypes than for those shared by all four donors.

This clone appeared a few times. Its antigen is as yet unknown. Other DNA sequences from this sample encode an identical CDR3 as well. The authors split each subset's genomic DNA evenly across several immunoSEQ plates. Using immunoSEQ multiplex PCR, the repertoire was profiled, and TCRdb retains in-frame clones only, with some absent. The profile covers approximately 2.5 million clones, with around nine tenths appearing a single time and over 0.12% taken by the ten largest. There are 14 residues in the CDR3. With V trimmed by 3 bases and J by 4 bases, 3 bases remained unmatched. CDR1 is MGHRA, CDR2 YSYEKL, per germline.

This TCR derives from a man between 18 and 35 years old in good health. Sequencing was done on a sample of naive CD4+ T cells sorted from blood. Subset noted: CD45RA+ positively selected. The chain joins TRBV4-1 to TRBJ1-5, with 7 bases matching TRBD1. The CDR3 DNA reads TGCGCCAGCAGCCAGGCAGGGGGAAATCAGCCCCAGCATTTT. This translates into CASSQAGGNQPQHF.